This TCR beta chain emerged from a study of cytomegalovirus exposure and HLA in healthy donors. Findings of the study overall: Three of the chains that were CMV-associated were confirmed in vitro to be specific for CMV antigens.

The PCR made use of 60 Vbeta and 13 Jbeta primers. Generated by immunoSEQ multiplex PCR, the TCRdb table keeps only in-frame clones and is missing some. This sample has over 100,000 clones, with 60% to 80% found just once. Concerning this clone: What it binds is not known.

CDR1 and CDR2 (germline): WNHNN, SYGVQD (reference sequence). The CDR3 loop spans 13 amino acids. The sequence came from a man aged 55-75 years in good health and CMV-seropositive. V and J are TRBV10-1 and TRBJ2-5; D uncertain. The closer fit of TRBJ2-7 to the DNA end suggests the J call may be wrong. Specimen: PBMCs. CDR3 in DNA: TGCGCCAGCAGTGACACCACGGACTACGAGCAGTACTTC. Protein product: CASSDTTDYEQYF.